This T cell receptor beta chain was documented in a study of OX40 agonist ivuxolimab in advanced cancers. Study observations and caveats: Determination of antigen specificity was not performed for the expanded peripheral T cells. Partial responders treated at 0.1-3.0 mg/kg exhibited clonal expansion among the lowest measured.

Germline CDR1 SGHTA, CDR2 FQGTGA. With 5 bases clipped from V and 5 bases from J, the junction kept 8 bases outside the gene matches. The CDR3 has 14 residues. Assay: immunoSEQ multiplex PCR; the TCRdb copy retains only in-frame clones and omits some. This repertoire shows tens of thousands of clones, about 91% found once; its top ten account for about 12%. With regard to this clone: The target antigen is unknown.

The chain combines TRBV7-3 with TRBJ2-7; 8 nucleotides align to TRBD1. The source is an adult with an advanced solid tumor such as melanoma, head and neck, liver or kidney cancer. The sample was CD4+ or CD8+ T cells sorted from blood, taken in a trial of the OX40 agonist ivuxolimab. The DNA for the CDR3 is TGTGCCAGCAGCCCAGGGGGCTTAGGGGACGAGCAGTACTTC. Its translation: CASSPGGLGDEQYF.